The rows below give T cell receptor beta chains drawn from one sample of a study of blood T cells in healthy people across ages. TCRdb analysed the 5' RACE reads with MiXCR anew, one entry per CDR3 protein. The data show 780,000 or so distinct CDR3 sequences, with around 50% seen just once and 25% to 30% held by the top ten. The sequenced sample was blood. These receptors originate from a man aged 35-49 years in good health. Both conserved end residues are part of each CDR3. Each record gives: D gene, clone size, CDR3 length, J gene, V gene, CDR3 protein. A D gene is named only where the DNA matches it firmly. Size values are once, few and many counts, or a class for expanded clones, and some rows have none.

d_gene: .; abundance: .; len: 16; j_gene: TRBJ2-7; v_gene: TRBV5-1; CDR3aa: CASSRRIGDLRLEQYF
d_gene: .; abundance: few; len: 15; j_gene: TRBJ1-4; v_gene: TRBV7-2; CDR3aa: CASSLEWGSGEKLFF
d_gene: .; abundance: .; len: 13; j_gene: TRBJ1-5; v_gene: TRBV14; CDR3aa: CASSQFQGQPQHF
d_gene: .; abundance: few; len: 12; j_gene: TRBJ2-1; v_gene: TRBV7-2; CDR3aa: CASSHRTGPWFF
d_gene: .; abundance: .; len: 16; j_gene: TRBJ2-7; v_gene: TRBV14; CDR3aa: CASSQDAGIGSYEQYF
d_gene: .; abundance: .; len: 14; j_gene: TRBJ1-1; v_gene: TRBV29-1; CDR3aa: CSVKNSGGGTEAFF
d_gene: TRBD2; abundance: once; len: 15; j_gene: TRBJ2-1; v_gene: TRBV14; CDR3aa: CASSQVGTSGNEQFF
d_gene: .; abundance: .; len: 15; j_gene: TRBJ2-5; v_gene: TRBV12-3/TRBV12-4; CDR3aa: CASSWEGGIQETQYF
d_gene: TRBD1; abundance: .; len: 14; j_gene: TRBJ2-5; v_gene: TRBV2; CDR3aa: CASSEGQNQETQYF
d_gene: TRBD1; abundance: few; len: 13; j_gene: TRBJ1-2; v_gene: TRBV12-3/TRBV12-4; CDR3aa: CASSLEGAYGYTF
d_gene: .; abundance: .; len: 16; j_gene: TRBJ2-3; v_gene: TRBV28; CDR3aa: CASSTHSSPGKYTQYF
d_gene: TRBD2; abundance: once; len: 16; j_gene: TRBJ2-5; v_gene: TRBV6-1; CDR3aa: CASSARSGRGQETQYF
d_gene: .; abundance: few; len: 15; j_gene: TRBJ1-2; v_gene: TRBV12-3/TRBV12-4; CDR3aa: CASSARQGTNYGYTF
d_gene: .; abundance: few; len: 13; j_gene: TRBJ2-7; v_gene: TRBV10-3; CDR3aa: CAITTDTRYEQYF
d_gene: TRBD1; abundance: .; len: 16; j_gene: TRBJ1-2; v_gene: TRBV4-3; CDR3aa: CASSQASPGGGYGYTF
d_gene: TRBD2; abundance: .; len: 12; j_gene: TRBJ2-3; v_gene: TRBV29-1; CDR3aa: CSWGLAADTQYF
d_gene: .; abundance: .; len: 18; j_gene: TRBJ2-3; v_gene: TRBV20-1; CDR3aa: CSARDRRPTRLVLVTQYF
d_gene: .; abundance: few; len: 13; j_gene: TRBJ2-3; v_gene: TRBV20-1; CDR3aa: CSVQGRGTDTQYF
d_gene: TRBD2; abundance: .; len: 15; j_gene: .; v_gene: TRBV28; CDR3aa: CASRPTSGNLYEQYF
d_gene: TRBD1; abundance: .; len: 15; j_gene: TRBJ2-5; v_gene: TRBV5-1; CDR3aa: CASGIRDRWQETQYF
d_gene: TRBD1; abundance: .; len: 14; j_gene: TRBJ2-3; v_gene: TRBV20-1; CDR3aa: CSTWDRTSTDTQYF
d_gene: .; abundance: few; len: 14; j_gene: .; v_gene: TRBV2; CDR3aa: CASRDMTSNNEQYF
d_gene: .; abundance: few; len: 12; j_gene: TRBJ1-6; v_gene: TRBV27; CDR3aa: CASSSGKSPLHF
d_gene: .; abundance: .; len: 15; j_gene: TRBJ2-5; v_gene: TRBV3-1; CDR3aa: CASSLGRFQTETQYF
d_gene: .; abundance: .; len: 16; j_gene: .; v_gene: TRBV7-2; CDR3aa: CASSPRLAGYEETQYF
d_gene: .; abundance: few; len: 13; j_gene: TRBJ2-2; v_gene: TRBV7-9; CDR3aa: CASSSSPTGELFF
d_gene: .; abundance: .; len: 15; j_gene: TRBJ2-7; v_gene: TRBV11-3; CDR3aa: CASSIGRVSSYEQYF
d_gene: TRBD2; abundance: .; len: 15; j_gene: TRBJ2-1; v_gene: TRBV6-1; CDR3aa: CASRLAGGIDNEQFF
d_gene: .; abundance: .; len: 14; j_gene: TRBJ1-2; v_gene: TRBV24-1; CDR3aa: CATSKPGSNYGYTF
d_gene: TRBD1; abundance: .; len: 16; j_gene: TRBJ1-3; v_gene: TRBV20-1; CDR3aa: CSARDNQGATGNTIYF
d_gene: .; abundance: .; len: 14; j_gene: TRBJ2-6; v_gene: TRBV7-9; CDR3aa: CASSLPRGDNVLTF